What follows are 18 T cell receptor beta chains derived from one specimen sequenced in a study of beta chain features in type 1 diabetes. The investigators reverse transcribed all of the isolated RNA, so they sequenced expressed TCRB transcripts. Here immunoSEQ multiplex PCR was the method, and the copy in TCRdb shows in-frame clones only, minus some. The sample consists of around 240,000 clones, about 9.3% of them appearing once. Specimen: naive CD4+ T cells from blood. All receptors derive from a woman between 18 and 29 years old in good health.

This clone was counted between two and nine times. The J gene is TRBJ1-1, the V gene TRBV6-6; D is unresolved. CDR3 length equals 12 residues. Germline lookup yields CDR1 MNHNY and CDR2 SVGAGI (reference sequence). V was pared by 6 bases and J by 11 bases, with 16 bases between. The CDR3 sequence is CASSNSAGEAFF. CDR3 nucleotide sequence: TGTGCCAGCAGCAATTCAGCGGGTGAGGCTTTCTTT.

The gene calls are TRBV5-4 and TRBJ2-3, with TRBD2 as a possible D gene (6 bases). Trimming left V 4 bases short and J 2 bases short, with 14 bases between. Per the germline V gene, CDR1 is SGHNT and CDR2 is YYREEE (reference sequence). The length of the CDR3 is 15 residues. The CDR3 DNA sequence: TGTGCCAGCAGCGTGGAGGGGAAGGACACAGATACGCAGTATTTT. Residues: CASSVEGKDTDTQYF.

There are a few counts of this clone. This chain connects TRBV15 to TRBJ1-5; D is undetermined. The CDR3 has 13 amino acids. V gave up 0 bases and J gave up 5 bases, with 5 bases separating them. Germline V gene lookup returns CDR1 LNHNV and CDR2 YYDKDF (reference sequence). CDR3 sequence: CATSRDTDQPQHF. For the CDR3, the DNA is TGTGCCACCAGCAGAGATACGGATCAGCCCCAGCATTTT. Full variable domain (remainder filled in from reference TRBV15 and TRBJ1-5): DAMVIQNPRYQVTQFGKPVTLSCSQTLNHNVMYWYQQKSSQAPKLLFHYYDKDFNNEADTPDNFQSRRPNTSFCFLDIRSPGLGDTAMYLCATSRDTDQPQHFGDGTRLSIL.

This clone came up a few times. The chain uses TRBV6-5 and TRBJ2-1; D is perhaps TRBD1 (5 bases). The CDR3 has 13 residues. CDR1 and CDR2 from the germline V gene are MNHEY and SVGAGI. The V gene lost 8 bases and the J gene lost 7 bases, with 15 bases spanning the gap. Written as DNA, the CDR3 is TGTGCCAGCTCACCTCGCAGGGTTAATGAGCAGTTCTTC. It is translated as CASSPRRVNEQFF.

The rearrangement links TRBV4-1 to TRBJ2-5; a possible D gene is TRBD1 (5 bases). Near its end, the DNA agrees better with TRBJ2-7, so the J call may be wrong. Looked up from germline, CDR1 is MGHRA and CDR2 is YSYEKL. The CDR3 loop spans 12 amino acids. The CDR3 loop reads CASSQVGHEQYF. The CDR3 coding sequence is TGCGCCAGCAGCCAAGTGGGGCACGAGCAGTACTTC.

This clone showed up just a few times. The chain uses TRBV27 and TRBJ1-1; TRBD1 aligns across 7 bases. The CDR3 runs 14 residues. Germline CDR1 MNHEY, CDR2 SMNVEV (reference sequence). V dropped 6 bases and J dropped 1; count of bases not matched to a gene: 5. The CDR3 region is CASRAGTANTEAFF. In DNA, the CDR3 is TGTGCCAGCAGGGCCGGGACAGCGAACACTGAAGCTTTCTTT.

This clone has a handful of counts. The gene calls are TRBV7-2 and TRBJ1-6; D gene uncertain. CDR3 length: 14 residues. Germline V gene sequence: CDR1 SGHTA, CDR2 FQGNSA. Trimming removed 0 bases at V and 11 bases at J, with 11 bases between. CDR3 sequence: CASSLAERVPPLHF. The CDR3 nucleotides are TGTGCCAGCAGCTTAGCGGAGAGGGTACCACCCCTCCACTTT.

This clone occurred a few times. The chain couples TRBV29-1 to TRBJ1-5; unclear D gene. V gave up 4 bases and J gave up 2 bases, with 12 bases separating them. The germline V gene encodes CDR1 SQVTM and CDR2 ANQGSEA. The CDR3 length is 14 residues. The CDR3, as DNA: TGCAGCGTTGCCTCCGGGTTGGGCAATCAGCCCCAGCATTTT. Residues: CSVASGLGNQPQHF.

This clone was seen only a few times. The V call is TRBV11-2, the J call TRBJ2-1, with a weak D call TRBD2 (7 bases). Germline assignment: CDR1 SGHAT and CDR2 FQNNGV. The ends were cut back, 4 bases at V and 8 bases at J, with 21 bases in the middle. CDR3 size: 16 residues. This CDR3 reads CASSSPWGGRPHEQFF. The CDR3 DNA reads as TGTGCCAGCAGCTCCCCTTGGGGGGGCCGTCCCCATGAGCAGTTCTTC.

This clone was picked up a small number of times. V usage is TRBV30 and J usage is TRBJ1-2; TRBD1 agrees at 8 bases. The CDR3 has 15 residues. Per the germline V gene, CDR1 is GTSNPN and CDR2 is SVGIG (reference sequence). After removal of 5 bases from V and 4 bases from J, the junction contained 12 bases not matched to a gene. CDR3 sequence reads: CAWFRTRGQGYGYTF. In DNA, the CDR3 is TGTGCCTGGTTTCGAACCAGGGGGCAGGGCTATGGCTACACCTTC. Variable domain in full (rest from reference TRBV30 and TRBJ1-2): SQTIHQWPATLVQPVGSPLSLECTVEGTSNPNLYWYRQAAGRGLQLLFYSVGIGQISSEVPQNLSASRPQDRQFILSSKKLLLSDSGFYLCAWFRTRGQGYGYTFGSGTRLTVV.

The genes are TRBV2 and TRBJ2-1, with a possible D match to TRBD2 (6 bases). Germline V gene lookup returns CDR1 SNHLY and CDR2 FYNNEI. Trimming took 3 bases from V and 5 from J, leaving 14 bases between them. The CDR3 has 15 residues. CDR3 in amino acids: CASSEGTVMDNEQFF. In DNA form, the CDR3 reads TGTGCCAGCAGTGAGGGGACTGTCATGGACAATGAGCAGTTCTTC. The full variable domain, completed using reference TRBV2 and TRBJ2-1, is EPEVTQTPSHQVTQMGQEVILRCVPISNHLYFYWYRQILGQKVEFLVSFYNNEISEKSEIFDDQFSVERPDGSNFTLKIRSTKLEDSAMYFCASSEGTVMDNEQFFGPGTRLTVL.

This rearrangement joins TRBV18 to TRBJ1-1, with 7 bases that match TRBD1. There are 16 residues in the CDR3. CDR1 and CDR2 from the germline V gene are KGHSH and LQKENI. V gave up 3 bases and J gave up 0 bases; unmatched junction bases: 7. The CDR3 loop reads CASSPMQGGMNTEAFF. The CDR3, as DNA: TGTGCCAGCTCACCCATGCAGGGGGGTATGAACACTGAAGCTTTCTTT.

The gene calls are TRBV5-8 and TRBJ1-3; unclear D gene. The CDR3 is made up of 15 amino acids. V was cut by 0 bases and J by 2 bases, with 9 bases left in between. Germline V gives CDR1 SGHTS, CDR2 YDEGEE. CDR3 nucleotides: TGTGCCAGCAGCTTGGGCCTCCCGGCTGGAAACACCATATATTTT. Encoded protein: CASSLGLPAGNTIYF.

This clone has a handful of counts. The J gene is TRBJ2-3, the V gene TRBV28; 8 bases align to TRBD2. The CDR3 is 15 amino acids. Germline V gene sequence: CDR1 MDHEN, CDR2 SYDVKM. V lost 5 bases to trimming and J lost 5 bases; unmatched junction nucleotides: 9. Here the CDR3 DNA reads TGTGCCAGCAGTAAAAACCGGGGGGGCAGAGATACGCAGTATTTT. Its protein product is CASSKNRGGRDTQYF.

The chain is built from TRBV5-1 and TRBJ1-4, with TRBD1 matching 10 bases. The CDR3 spans 19 residues. Losses at the gene ends were 3 bases for V and 2 bases for J; bases not matched to a gene: 13. Germline V gene lookup returns CDR1 SGHRS and CDR2 YFSETQ. The CDR3 is CASSSEPGQGIRTNEKLFF. As DNA, the CDR3 is TGCGCCAGCAGCTCAGAACCGGGACAGGGGATTCGGACTAATGAAAAACTGTTTTTT.

A few counts support this clone. The V call is TRBV7-2, the J call TRBJ2-1, with 8 bases identical to TRBD2. With V trimmed by 1 base and J by 6 bases, 5 bases remained unmatched. Per germline, CDR1 SGHTA and CDR2 FQGNSA. CDR3 length: 15 amino acids. The CDR3 loop reads CASSLDSGSGNEQFF. The CDR3 region has the DNA TGTGCCAGCAGCTTAGACAGCGGGAGCGGCAATGAGCAGTTCTTC. Together with reference TRBV7-2 and TRBJ2-1, the CDR3 gives the full variable domain: GAGVSQSPSNKVTEKGKDVELRCDPISGHTALYWYRQSLGQGLEFLIYFQGNSAPDKSGLPSDRFSAERTGGSVSTLTIQRTQQEDSAVYLCASSLDSGSGNEQFFGPGTRLTVL.

This clone was seen just once. V gene TRBV10-1 combines with J gene TRBJ2-1; D not certain. V was pared by 4 bases and J by 7 bases, with 14 bases between. Per germline, CDR1 WNHNN and CDR2 SYGVQD (reference sequence). The CDR3 runs to 14 residues. The CDR3 DNA is TGCGCCAGCAGTGCTCAGCACGGGTTGAATGAGCAGTTCTTC. Amino acids: CASSAQHGLNEQFF.

A few counts support this clone. This chain links TRBV6-1 with TRBJ1-1; tentatively, D is TRBD1 (5 bases). The CDR3 loop spans 12 amino acids. CDR1 MNHNS and CDR2 SASEGT come from the germline V gene. V was shortened by 9 bases and J by 3 bases, with 11 bases between the two germline ends. CDR3 sequence: CASGQGDTEAFF. DNA for the CDR3: TGTGCCAGTGGCCAGGGCGACACTGAAGCTTTCTTT.